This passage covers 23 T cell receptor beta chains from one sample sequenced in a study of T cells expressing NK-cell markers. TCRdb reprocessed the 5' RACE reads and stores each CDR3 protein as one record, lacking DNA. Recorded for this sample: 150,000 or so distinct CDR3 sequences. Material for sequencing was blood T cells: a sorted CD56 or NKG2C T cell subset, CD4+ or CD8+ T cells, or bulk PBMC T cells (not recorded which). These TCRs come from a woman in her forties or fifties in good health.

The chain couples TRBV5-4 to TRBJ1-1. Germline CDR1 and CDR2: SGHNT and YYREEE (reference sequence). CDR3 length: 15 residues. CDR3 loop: CASSSRDTMNTEAFF. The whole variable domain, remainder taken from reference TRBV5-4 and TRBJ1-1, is ETGVTQSPTHLIKTRGQQVTLRCSSQSGHNTVSWYQQALGQGPQFIFQYYREEENGRGNFPPRFSGLQFPNYSSELNVNALELDDSALYLCASSSRDTMNTEAFFGQGTRLTVV.

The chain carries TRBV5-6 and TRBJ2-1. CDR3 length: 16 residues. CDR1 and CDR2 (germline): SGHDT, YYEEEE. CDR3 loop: CASSLDSGGSYNEQFF.

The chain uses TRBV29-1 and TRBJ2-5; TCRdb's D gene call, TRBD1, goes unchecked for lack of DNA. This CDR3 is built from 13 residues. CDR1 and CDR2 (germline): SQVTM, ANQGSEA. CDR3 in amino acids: CSGEDREEETQYF.

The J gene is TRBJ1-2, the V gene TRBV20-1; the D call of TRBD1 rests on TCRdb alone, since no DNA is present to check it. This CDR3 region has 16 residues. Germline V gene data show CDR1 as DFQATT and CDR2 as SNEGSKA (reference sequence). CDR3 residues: CSARSGTGSVIYGYTF.

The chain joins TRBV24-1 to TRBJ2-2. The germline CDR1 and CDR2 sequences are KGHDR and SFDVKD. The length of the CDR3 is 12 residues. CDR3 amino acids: CATSKATGELFF.

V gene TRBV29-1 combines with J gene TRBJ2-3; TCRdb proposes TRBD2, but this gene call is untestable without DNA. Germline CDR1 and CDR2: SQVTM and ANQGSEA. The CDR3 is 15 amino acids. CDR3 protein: CSVARTSLARDTQYF.

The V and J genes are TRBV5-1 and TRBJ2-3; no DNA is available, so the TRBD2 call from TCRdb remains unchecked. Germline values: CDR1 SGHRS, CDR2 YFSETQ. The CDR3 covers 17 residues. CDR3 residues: CASLDTGLAGGHDTQYF.

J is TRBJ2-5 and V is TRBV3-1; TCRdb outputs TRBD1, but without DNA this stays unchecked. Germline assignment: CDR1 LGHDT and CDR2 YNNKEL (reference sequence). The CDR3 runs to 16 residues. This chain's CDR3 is CASSQDGGRGWETQYF.

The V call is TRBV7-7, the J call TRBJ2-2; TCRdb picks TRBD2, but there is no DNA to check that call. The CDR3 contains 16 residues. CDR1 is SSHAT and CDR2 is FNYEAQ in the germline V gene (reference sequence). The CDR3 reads CASSQTSGRSAGELFF. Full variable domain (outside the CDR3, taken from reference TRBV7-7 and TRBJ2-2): GAGVSQSPRYKVTKRGQDVTLRCDPISSHATLYWYQQALGQGPEFLTYFNYEAQPDKSGLPSDRFSAERPEGSISTLTIQRTEQRDSAMYRCASSQTSGRSAGELFFGEGSRLTVL.

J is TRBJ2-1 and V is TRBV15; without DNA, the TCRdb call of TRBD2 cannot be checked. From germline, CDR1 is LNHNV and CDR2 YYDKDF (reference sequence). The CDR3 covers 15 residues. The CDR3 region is CATSSGSGSDNEQFF.

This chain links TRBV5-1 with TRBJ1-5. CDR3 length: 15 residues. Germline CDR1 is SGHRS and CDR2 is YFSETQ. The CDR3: CASILSSGEGQPQHF.

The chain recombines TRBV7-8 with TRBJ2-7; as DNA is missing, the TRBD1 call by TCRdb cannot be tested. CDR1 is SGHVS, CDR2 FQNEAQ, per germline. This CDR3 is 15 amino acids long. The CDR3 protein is CASSSAQGREREQYF.

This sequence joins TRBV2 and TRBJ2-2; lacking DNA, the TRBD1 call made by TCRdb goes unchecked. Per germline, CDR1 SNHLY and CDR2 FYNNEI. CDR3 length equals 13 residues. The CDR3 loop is CASRGPGAGELFF.

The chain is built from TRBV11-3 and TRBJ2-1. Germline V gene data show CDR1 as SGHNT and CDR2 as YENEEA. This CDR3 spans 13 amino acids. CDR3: CASSPRLYNEQFF.

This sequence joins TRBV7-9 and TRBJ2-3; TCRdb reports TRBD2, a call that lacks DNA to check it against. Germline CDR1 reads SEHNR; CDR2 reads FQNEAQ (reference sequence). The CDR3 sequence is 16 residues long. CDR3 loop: CASSSTQREGADTQYF.

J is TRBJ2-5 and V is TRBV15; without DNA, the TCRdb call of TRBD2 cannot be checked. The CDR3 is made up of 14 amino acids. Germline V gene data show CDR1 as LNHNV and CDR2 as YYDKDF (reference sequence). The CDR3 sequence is CATSGRALQETQYF.

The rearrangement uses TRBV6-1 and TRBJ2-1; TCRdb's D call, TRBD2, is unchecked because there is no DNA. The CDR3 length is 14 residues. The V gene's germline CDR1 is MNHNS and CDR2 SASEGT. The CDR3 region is CASTIAGVYNEQFF.

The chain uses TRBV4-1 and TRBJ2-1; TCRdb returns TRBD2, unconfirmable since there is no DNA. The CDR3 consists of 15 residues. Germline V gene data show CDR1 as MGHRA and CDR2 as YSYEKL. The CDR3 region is CASSQEWLDGNEQFF.

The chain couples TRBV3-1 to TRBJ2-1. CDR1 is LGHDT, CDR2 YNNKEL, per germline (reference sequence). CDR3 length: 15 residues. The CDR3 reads CASSQGVESYNEQFF.

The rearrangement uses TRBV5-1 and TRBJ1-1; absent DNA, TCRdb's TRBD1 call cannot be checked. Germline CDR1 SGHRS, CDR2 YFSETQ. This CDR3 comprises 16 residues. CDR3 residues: CASSGTGVVMNTEAFF.

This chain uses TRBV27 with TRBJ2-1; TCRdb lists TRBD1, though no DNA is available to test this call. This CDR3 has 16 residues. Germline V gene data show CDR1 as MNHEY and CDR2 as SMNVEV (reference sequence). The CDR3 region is CASSLYPGQLSNEQFF.

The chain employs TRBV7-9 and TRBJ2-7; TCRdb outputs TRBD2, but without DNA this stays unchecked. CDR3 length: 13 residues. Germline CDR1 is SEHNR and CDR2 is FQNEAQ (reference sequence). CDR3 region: CAARESSSYEQYF.

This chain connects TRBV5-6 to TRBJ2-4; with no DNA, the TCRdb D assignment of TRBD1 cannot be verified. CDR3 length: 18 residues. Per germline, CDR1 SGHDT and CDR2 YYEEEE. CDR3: CASSLNNDRGGPKDIQYF.